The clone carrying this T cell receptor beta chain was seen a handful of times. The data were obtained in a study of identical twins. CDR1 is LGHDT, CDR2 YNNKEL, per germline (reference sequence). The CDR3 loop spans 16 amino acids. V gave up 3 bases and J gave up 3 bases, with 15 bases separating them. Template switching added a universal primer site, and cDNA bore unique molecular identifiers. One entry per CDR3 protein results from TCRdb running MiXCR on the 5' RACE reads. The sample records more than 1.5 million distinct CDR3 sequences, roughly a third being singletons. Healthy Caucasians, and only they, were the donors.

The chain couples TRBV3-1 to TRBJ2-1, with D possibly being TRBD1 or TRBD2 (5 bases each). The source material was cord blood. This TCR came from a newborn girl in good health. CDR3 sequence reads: CASSHTGPLFYNEQFF. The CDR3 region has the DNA TGTGCCAGCAGCCATACGGGACCACTCTTCTACAATGAGCAGTTCTTC.